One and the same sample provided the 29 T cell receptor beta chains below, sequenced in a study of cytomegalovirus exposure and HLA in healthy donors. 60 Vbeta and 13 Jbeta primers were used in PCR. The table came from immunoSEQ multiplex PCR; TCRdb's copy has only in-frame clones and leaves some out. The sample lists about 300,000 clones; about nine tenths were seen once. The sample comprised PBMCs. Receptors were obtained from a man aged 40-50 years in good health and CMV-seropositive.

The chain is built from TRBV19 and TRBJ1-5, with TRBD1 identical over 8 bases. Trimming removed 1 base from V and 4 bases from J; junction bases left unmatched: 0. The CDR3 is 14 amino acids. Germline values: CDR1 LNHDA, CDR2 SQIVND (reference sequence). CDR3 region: CASSIGTGNQPQHF. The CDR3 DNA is TGTGCCAGTAGTATAGGGACAGGGAATCAGCCCCAGCATTTT.

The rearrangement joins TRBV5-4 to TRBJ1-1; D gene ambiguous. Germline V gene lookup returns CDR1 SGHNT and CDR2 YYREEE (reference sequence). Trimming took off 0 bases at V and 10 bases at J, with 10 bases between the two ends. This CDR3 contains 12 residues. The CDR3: CASSLAGGRAFF. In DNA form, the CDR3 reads TGTGCCAGCAGCTTGGCCGGAGGGCGAGCTTTCTTT.

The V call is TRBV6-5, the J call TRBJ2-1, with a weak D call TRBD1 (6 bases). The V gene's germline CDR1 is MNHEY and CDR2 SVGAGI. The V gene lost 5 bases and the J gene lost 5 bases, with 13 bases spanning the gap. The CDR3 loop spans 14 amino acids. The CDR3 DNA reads TGTGCCAGCAGTACAGGGTACAGCCACAATGAGCAGTTCTTC. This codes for CASSTGYSHNEQFF.

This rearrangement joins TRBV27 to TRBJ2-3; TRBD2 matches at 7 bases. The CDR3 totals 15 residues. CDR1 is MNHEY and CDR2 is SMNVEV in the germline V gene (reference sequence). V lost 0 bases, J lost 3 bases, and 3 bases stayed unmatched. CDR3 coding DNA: TGTGCCAGCAGTTTATCGGGGAGGGGTACAGATACGCAGTATTTT. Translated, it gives CASSLSGRGTDTQYF.

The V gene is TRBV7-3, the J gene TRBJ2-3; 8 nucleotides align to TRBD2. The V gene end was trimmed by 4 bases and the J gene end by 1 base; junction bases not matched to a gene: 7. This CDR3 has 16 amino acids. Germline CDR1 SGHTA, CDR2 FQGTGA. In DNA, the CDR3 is TGTGCCAGCAGCTGGTCCGCGGGAGGTGGCACAGATACGCAGTATTTT. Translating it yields CASSWSAGGGTDTQYF.

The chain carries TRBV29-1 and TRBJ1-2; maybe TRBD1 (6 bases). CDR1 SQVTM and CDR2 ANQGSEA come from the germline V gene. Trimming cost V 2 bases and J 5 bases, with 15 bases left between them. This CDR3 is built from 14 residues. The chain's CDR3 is CSVESGGAHYGYTF. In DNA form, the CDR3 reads TGCAGCGTTGAATCGGGGGGGGCACATTATGGCTACACCTTC.

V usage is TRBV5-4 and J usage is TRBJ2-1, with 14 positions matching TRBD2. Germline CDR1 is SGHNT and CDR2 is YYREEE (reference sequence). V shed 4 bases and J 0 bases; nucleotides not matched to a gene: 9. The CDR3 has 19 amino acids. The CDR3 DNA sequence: TGTGCCAGCAGCCGGCGCGGACTAGCGGGAGGCAGCTCCTACAATGAGCAGTTCTTC. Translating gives CASSRRGLAGGSSYNEQFF.

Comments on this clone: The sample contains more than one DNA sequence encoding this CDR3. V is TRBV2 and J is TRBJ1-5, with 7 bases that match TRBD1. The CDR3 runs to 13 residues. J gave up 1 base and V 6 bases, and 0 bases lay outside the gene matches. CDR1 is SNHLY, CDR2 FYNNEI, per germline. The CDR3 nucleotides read TGTGCCAGCAGACAGGGGAGCAATCAGCCCCAGCATTTT. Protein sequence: CASRQGSNQPQHF.

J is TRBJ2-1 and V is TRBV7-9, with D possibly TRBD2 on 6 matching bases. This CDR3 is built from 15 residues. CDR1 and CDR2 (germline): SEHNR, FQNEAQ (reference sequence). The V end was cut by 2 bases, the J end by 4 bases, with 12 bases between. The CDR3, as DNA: TGTGCCAGCAGCTTACCTAGCGCCGGTTACAATGAGCAGTTCTTC. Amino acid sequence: CASSLPSAGYNEQFF.

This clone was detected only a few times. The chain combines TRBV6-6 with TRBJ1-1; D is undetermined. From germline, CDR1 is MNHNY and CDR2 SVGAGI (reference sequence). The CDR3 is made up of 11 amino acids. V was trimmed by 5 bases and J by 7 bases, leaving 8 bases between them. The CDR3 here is CASSDRGEAFF. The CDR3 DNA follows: TGTGCCAGCAGTGACCGAGGTGAAGCTTTCTTT.

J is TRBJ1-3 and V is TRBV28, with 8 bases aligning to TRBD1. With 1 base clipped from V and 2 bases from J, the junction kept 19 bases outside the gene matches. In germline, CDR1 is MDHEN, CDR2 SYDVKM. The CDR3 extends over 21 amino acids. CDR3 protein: CASSLSNPMLTSGGTGNTIYF. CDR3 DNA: TGTGCCAGCAGTTTATCCAATCCAATGCTTACCTCAGGGGGCACTGGAAACACCATATATTTT.

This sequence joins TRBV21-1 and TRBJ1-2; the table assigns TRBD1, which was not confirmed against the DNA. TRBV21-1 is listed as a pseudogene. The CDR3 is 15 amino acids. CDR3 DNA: TGTGCCAGCAGCTTAGGGACAGGGAGTGACTATGGCTACACCTTC. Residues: CASSLGTGSDYGYTF.

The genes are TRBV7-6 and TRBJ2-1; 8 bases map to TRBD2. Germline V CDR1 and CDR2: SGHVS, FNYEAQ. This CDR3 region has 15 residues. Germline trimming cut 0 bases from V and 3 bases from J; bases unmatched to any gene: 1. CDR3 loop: CASSLAAGVYNEQFF. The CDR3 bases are TGTGCCAGCAGCTTAGCAGCGGGGGTCTACAATGAGCAGTTCTTC.

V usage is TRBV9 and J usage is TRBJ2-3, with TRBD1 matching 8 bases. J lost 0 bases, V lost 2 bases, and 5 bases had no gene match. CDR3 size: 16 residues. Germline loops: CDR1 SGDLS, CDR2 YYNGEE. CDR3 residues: CASSVTGGASTDTQYF. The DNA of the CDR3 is TGTGCCAGCAGCGTCACAGGGGGTGCTAGCACAGATACGCAGTATTTT.

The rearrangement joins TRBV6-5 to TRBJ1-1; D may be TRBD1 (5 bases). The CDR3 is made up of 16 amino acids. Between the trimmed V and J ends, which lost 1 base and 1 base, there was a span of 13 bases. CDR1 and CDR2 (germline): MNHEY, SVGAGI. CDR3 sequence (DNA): TGTGCCAGCAGTTACTGGGGGAGCGGGGCGAACACTGAAGCTTTCTTT. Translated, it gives CASSYWGSGANTEAFF.

The CDR3, as DNA: TGTGCCAGCAGTCCCCGGACAGGGGGTAAGGGCGAGCAGTACTTC. Protein product: CASSPRTGGKGEQYF. This chain links TRBV28 with TRBJ2-7; 10 bases align to TRBD1. The CDR3 is made up of 15 amino acids. Germline-derived CDR1 and CDR2 are MDHEN and SYDVKM. The junction had 10 bases not matched to a gene; V was cut back by 5 bases and J by 6 bases.

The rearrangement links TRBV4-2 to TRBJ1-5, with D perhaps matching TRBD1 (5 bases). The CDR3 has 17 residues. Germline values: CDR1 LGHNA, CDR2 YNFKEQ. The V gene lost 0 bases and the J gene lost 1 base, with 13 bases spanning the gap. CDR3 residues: CASSQETPGYSNQPQHF. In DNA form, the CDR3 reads TGTGCCAGCAGCCAAGAAACACCAGGGTACAGCAATCAGCCCCAGCATTTT.

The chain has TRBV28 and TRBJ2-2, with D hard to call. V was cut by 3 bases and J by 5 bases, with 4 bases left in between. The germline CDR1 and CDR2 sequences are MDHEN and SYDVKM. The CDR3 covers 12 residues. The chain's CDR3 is CASSLETGELFF. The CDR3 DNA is TGTGCCAGCAGTTTGGAGACCGGGGAGCTGTTTTTT.

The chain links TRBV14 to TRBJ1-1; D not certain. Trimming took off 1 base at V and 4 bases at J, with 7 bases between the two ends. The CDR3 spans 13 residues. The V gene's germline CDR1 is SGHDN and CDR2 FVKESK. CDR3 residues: CASSQVEGTEAFF. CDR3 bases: TGTGCCAGCAGCCAAGTGGAGGGCACTGAAGCTTTCTTT.

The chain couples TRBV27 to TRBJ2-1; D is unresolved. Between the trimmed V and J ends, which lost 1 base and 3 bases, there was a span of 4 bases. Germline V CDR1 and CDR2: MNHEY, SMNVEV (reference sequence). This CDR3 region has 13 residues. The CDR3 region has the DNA TGTGCCAGCAGTTTATACAGCTACAATGAGCAGTTCTTC. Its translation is CASSLYSYNEQFF.

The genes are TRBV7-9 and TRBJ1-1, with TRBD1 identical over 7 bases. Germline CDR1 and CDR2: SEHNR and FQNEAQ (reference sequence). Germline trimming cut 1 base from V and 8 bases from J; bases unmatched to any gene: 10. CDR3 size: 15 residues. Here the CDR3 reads CASSLVGGDRAEAFF. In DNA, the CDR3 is TGTGCCAGCAGCTTAGTAGGTGGTGACAGGGCGGAAGCTTTCTTT.

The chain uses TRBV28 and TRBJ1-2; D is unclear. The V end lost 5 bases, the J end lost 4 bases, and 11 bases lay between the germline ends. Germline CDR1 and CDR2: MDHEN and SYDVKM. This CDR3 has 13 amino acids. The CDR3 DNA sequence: TGTGCCAGCAGTATTTCGTCCGGCTATGGCTACACCTTC. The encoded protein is CASSISSGYGYTF.

The CDR3 DNA follows: TGTGCCAGCAGTTTACTAGACTACGAGCAGTACTTC. It is translated as CASSLLDYEQYF. V usage is TRBV28 and J usage is TRBJ2-7; D is unclear. Germline-derived CDR1 and CDR2 are MDHEN and SYDVKM. The CDR3 contains 12 residues. Trimming stripped 2 bases from V and 3 bases from J, with 5 bases between.

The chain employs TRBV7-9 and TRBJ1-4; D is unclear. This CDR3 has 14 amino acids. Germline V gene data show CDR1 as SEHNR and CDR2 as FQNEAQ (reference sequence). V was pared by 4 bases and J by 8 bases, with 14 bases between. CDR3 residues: CASSYREWPEKLFF. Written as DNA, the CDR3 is TGTGCCAGCAGCTACCGGGAATGGCCCGAAAAACTGTTTTTT.

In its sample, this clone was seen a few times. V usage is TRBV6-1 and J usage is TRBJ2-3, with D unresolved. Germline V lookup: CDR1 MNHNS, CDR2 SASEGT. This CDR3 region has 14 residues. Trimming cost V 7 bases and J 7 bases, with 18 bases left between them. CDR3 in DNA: TGTGCCAGCAACATGAACCCAGGCTTCCATACGCAGTATTTT. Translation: CASNMNPGFHTQYF.

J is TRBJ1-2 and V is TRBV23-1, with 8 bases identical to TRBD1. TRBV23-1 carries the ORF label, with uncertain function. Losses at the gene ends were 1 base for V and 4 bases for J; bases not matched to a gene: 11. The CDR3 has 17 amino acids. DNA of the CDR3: TGCGCCAGCAGTCAATGCAGGGGGCACGATTGCGGCTATGGCTACACCTTC. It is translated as CASSQCRGHDCGYGYTF.

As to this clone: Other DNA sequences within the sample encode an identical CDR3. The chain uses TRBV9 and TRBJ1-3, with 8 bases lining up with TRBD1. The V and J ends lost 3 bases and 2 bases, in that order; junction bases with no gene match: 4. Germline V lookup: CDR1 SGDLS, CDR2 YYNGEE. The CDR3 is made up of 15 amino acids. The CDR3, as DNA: TGTGCCAGCAGCGCCCAGGGGGCCGCTGGAAACACCATATATTTT. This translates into CASSAQGAAGNTIYF. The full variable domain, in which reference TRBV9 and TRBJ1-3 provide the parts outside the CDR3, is DSGVTQTPKHLITATGQRVTLRCSPRSGDLSVYWYQQSLDQGLQFLIQYYNGEERAKGNILERFSAQQFPDLHSELNLSSLELGDSALYFCASSAQGAAGNTIYFGEGSWLTVV.

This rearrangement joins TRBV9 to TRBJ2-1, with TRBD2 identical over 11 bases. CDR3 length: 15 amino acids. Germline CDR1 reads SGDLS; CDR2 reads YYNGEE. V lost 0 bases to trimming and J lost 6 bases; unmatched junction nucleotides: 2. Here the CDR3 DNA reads TGTGCCAGCAGCGTAGGTAGCGGGAGGGCCAATGAGCAGTTCTTC. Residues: CASSVGSGRANEQFF.

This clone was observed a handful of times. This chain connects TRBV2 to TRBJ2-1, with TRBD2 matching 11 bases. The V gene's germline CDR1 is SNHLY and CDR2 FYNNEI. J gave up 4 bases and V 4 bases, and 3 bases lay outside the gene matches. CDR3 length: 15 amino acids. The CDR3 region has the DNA TGTGCCAGCAGTGCTACTAGCGGGAGATACAATGAGCAGTTCTTC. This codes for CASSATSGRYNEQFF.